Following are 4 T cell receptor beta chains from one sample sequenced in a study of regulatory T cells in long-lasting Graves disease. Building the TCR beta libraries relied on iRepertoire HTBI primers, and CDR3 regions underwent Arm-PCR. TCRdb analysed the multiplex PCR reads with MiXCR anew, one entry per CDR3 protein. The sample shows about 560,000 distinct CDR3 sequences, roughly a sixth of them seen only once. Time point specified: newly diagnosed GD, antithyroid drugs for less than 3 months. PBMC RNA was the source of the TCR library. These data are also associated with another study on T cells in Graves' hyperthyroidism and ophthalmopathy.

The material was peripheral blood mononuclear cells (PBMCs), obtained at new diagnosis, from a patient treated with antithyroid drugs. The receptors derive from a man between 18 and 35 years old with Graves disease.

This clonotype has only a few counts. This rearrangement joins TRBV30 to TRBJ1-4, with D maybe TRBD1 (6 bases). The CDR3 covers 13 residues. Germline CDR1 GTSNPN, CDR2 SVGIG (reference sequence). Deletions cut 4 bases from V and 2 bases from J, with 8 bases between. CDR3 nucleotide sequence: TGTGCCTGGACAGGGGCGACTAATGAAAAACTGTTTTTT. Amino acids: CAWTGATNEKLFF. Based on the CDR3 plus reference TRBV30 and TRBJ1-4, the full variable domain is SQTIHQWPATLVQPVGSPLSLECTVEGTSNPNLYWYRQAAGRGLQLLFYSVGIGQISSEVPQNLSASRPQDRQFILSSKKLLLSDSGFYLCAWTGATNEKLFFGSGTQLSVL.

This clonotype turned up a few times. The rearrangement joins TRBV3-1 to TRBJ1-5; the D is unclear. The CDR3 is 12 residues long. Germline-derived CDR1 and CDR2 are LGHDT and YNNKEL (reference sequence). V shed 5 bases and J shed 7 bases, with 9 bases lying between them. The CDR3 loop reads CASSTGSQPQHF. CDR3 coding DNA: TGTGCCAGCAGCACGGGTTCGCAGCCCCAGCATTTT.

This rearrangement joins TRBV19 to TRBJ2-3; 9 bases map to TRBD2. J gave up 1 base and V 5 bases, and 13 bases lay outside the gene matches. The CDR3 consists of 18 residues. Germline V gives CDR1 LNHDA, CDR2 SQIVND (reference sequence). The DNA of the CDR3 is TGTGCCAGTAGTCGTCTTGCGGGAGGGCCGGCTGGCACAGATACGCAGTATTTT. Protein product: CASSRLAGGPAGTDTQYF.

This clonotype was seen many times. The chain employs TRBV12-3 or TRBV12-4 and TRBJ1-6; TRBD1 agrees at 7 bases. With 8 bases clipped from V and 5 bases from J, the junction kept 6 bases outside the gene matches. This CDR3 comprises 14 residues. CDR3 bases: TGTGCCAGCTCACCGGGACAGAATAATTCACCCCTCCACTTT. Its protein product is CASSPGQNNSPLHF.